A selection of T cell receptor beta chains follows, all from one sample in a study of T-cell memory formation after mild COVID-19. In TCRdb, the 5' RACE reads were re-called with MiXCR into one record per CDR3 protein. The sample has 200,000 to 250,000 distinct CDR3 sequences, 15% to 17% seen once. The specimen was PBMCs or a T cell subset sorted from them (not recorded which). The source is an adult woman who had mild COVID-19 (a few samples of this study predate the infection). Cell type and time point are not known. Each CDR3 is given with its conserved first and last residue. D genes are given only for firm matches. Clone size is stated in some rows and not others, as once, few, many or a class when expanded.

NA	TRBD1	15	TRBV5-1	TRBJ2-5	CASSLGQGIGETQYF	TGCGCCAGCAGCTTGGGACAGGGGATAGGAGAGACCCAGTACTTC
NA	NA	17	TRBV5-5	TRBJ1-4	CASSPTGTQATNEKLFF	TGTGCCAGCAGCCCAACCGGGACCCAGGCAACTAATGAAAAACTGTTTTTT
few	NA	15	TRBV12-3/TRBV12-4	TRBJ2-7	CASSRQRNLGSEQYF	TGTGCCAGCAGTCGCCAGCGGAACCTCGGTAGCGAGCAGTACTTC
few	NA	17	TRBV20-1	TRBJ1-6	CSARGGRGLAYNSPLHF	TGCAGTGCTAGAGGGGGGCGGGGTTTGGCCTATAATTCACCCCTCCACTTT
many	TRBD2	17	TRBV5-1	TRBJ2-3	CASSLALTSPTKDTQYF	TGCGCCAGCAGCTTGGCTCTGACTAGCCCCACGAAAGATACGCAGTATTTT
NA	NA	15	TRBV7-6	TRBJ2-3	CASSQGRGGANTQYF	TGTGCCAGCAGCCAGGGCCGAGGGGGGGCGAATACGCAGTATTTT
NA	TRBD2	14	TRBV20-1	TRBJ2-5	CSASRTGGPETQYF	TGCAGTGCGTCTCGGACGGGGGGGCCTGAGACCCAGTACTTC
NA	TRBD1	15	TRBV19	TRBJ2-2	CASSKDRPNTGELFF	TGTGCCAGCTCGAAGGACAGGCCGAACACCGGGGAGCTGTTTTTT
NA	NA	13	TRBV30	TRBJ1-5	CAWRANSNQPQHF	TGTGCCTGGAGAGCGAATAGCAATCAGCCCCAGCATTTT
NA	NA	16	TRBV7-6	TRBJ2-1	CASRLRGYPPYNEQFF	TGTGCCAGCAGATTAAGGGGCTATCCCCCCTACAATGAGCAGTTCTTC
medium-sized	NA	13	TRBV5-1	TRBJ2-7	CASSLGRWYEQYF	TGCGCCAGCAGCTTGGGCAGATGGTACGAGCAGTACTTC
NA	NA	15	TRBV7-2	TRBJ2-2	CASSSLTRPTGELFF	TGTGCCAGCAGCTCCCTCACCAGACCCACCGGGGAGCTGTTTTTT
few	TRBD1	15	TRBV6-1	TRBJ1-4	CASNGQGNPGEKLFF	TGTGCCAGCAACGGACAGGGGAATCCGGGTGAAAAACTGTTTTTT
NA	NA	13	TRBV12-3/TRBV12-4	TRBJ1-1	CASSPDRGAEAFF	TGTGCCAGCAGTCCTGACCGGGGGGCTGAAGCTTTCTTT
NA	NA	12	TRBV15	TRBJ2-5	CATSRVEETQYF	TGTGCCACCAGCAGAGTGGAGGAGACCCAGTACTTC